This is a list of T cell receptor beta chains from one sample in a study of shared clonotypes between healthy human individuals. Libraries were prepared by immunoSEQ multiplex PCR; TCRdb keeps only in-frame clonotypes and omits some of them. This table has roughly 2.1 million clones, about 93% appearing once. The specimen was naive CD8+ T cells from PBMCs. These receptor sequences come from a man younger than 35 in good health. Some clones in this sample may be carry-over from other donors' samples. Each CDR3 is given with its conserved first and last residue. The order of the fields is clone size, D gene, V gene, J gene, CDR3 protein, CDR3 DNA. The D gene is left open where the match is weak. Expanded clones are given a class, and other clones once, few, many or no size at all.

NA	NA	TRBV27	TRBJ2-3	CASTRVGVGGTDTQYF	TGTGCCAGCACTAGGGTCGGGGTGGGAGGCACAGATACGCAGTATTTT
NA	NA	TRBV27	TRBJ2-1	CASSPLGRVGSGPSYNEQFF	TGTGCCAGCAGCCCCCTGGGTCGTGTCGGTAGCGGACCTTCCTACAATGAGCAGTTCTTC
NA	TRBD1	TRBV11-3	TRBJ2-7	CASSFGTGGHYEQYF	TGTGCCAGCAGCTTTGGGACAGGGGGCCACTACGAGCAGTACTTC
NA	NA	TRBV7-9	TRBJ1-2	CASSPVGRVYGYTF	TGTGCCAGCAGCCCTGTGGGCCGAGTCTATGGCTACACCTTC
NA	TRBD2	TRBV5-8	TRBJ2-3	CASSPGASGPTDTQYF	TGTGCCAGCAGCCCTGGGGCTAGCGGACCAACAGATACGCAGTATTTT
NA	TRBD2	TRBV10-2	TRBJ2-3	CASSESTGLAGDTQYF	TGCGCCAGCAGTGAGTCGACCGGACTAGCGGGAGATACGCAGTATTTT
NA	NA	TRBV7-2	TRBJ1-2	CASSPGTFYGYTF	TGTGCCAGCAGCCCGGGGACTTTCTATGGCTACACCTTC
NA	TRBD2	TRBV29-1	TRBJ2-1	CSATPLTSGSFSGEQFF	TGCAGCGCCACACCCCTAACTAGCGGGAGCTTTTCGGGGGAGCAGTTCTTC
NA	NA	TRBV28	TRBJ2-5	CASSFGTAQETQYF	TGTGCCAGCAGTTTCGGGACGGCGCAAGAGACCCAGTACTTC
NA	TRBD2	TRBV15	TRBJ2-2	CATSRDGGLAGNTGELFF	TGTGCCACCAGCAGAGATGGGGGACTAGCGGGGAACACCGGGGAGCTGTTTTTT
NA	TRBD1	TRBV28	TRBJ1-5	CASSELTGADQPQHF	TGTGCCAGCAGTGAACTAACAGGGGCGGATCAGCCCCAGCATTTT
NA	TRBD1	TRBV28	TRBJ1-1	CASSLLMTGDTEAFF	TGTGCCAGCAGTTTACTTATGACAGGGGACACTGAAGCTTTCTTT
once	NA	TRBV28	TRBJ2-5	CASSLILYQTQYF	TGTGCCAGCAGTTTAATTCTCTACCAGACCCAGTACTTC
NA	NA	TRBV9	TRBJ2-1	CASSVVSNEQFF	TGTGCCAGCAGCGTAGTAAGCAATGAGCAGTTCTTC
NA	TRBD1	TRBV10-1	TRBJ2-5	CASSGTGDLKSQETQYF	TGCGCCAGCAGTGGGACAGGGGACCTCAAATCCCAAGAGACCCAGTACTTC
NA	NA	TRBV27	TRBJ2-1	CASSFVPGIEQFF	TGTGCCAGCAGTTTTGTTCCGGGGATCGAGCAGTTCTTC
NA	TRBD1	TRBV19	TRBJ1-1	CACQGRGRTEAFF	TGTGCCTGCCAGGGTAGGGGGCGGACTGAAGCTTTCTTT
NA	TRBD2	TRBV7-9	TRBJ2-2	CASSVRPGLAGVGTGELFF	TGTGCCAGCAGCGTAAGACCGGGACTAGCGGGAGTGGGCACCGGGGAGCTGTTTTTT
NA	NA	TRBV28	TRBJ2-7	CASSSSHMGGTTLYEQYF	TGTGCCAGCAGTTCATCCCATATGGGGGGGACAACACTCTACGAGCAGTACTTC
NA	NA	TRBV6-1	TRBJ2-7	CASTGPVYEQYF	TGTGCCAGCACCGGTCCTGTTTACGAGCAGTACTTC
NA	TRBD1	TRBV28	TRBJ2-1	CASSFTGDFNEQFF	TGTGCCAGCAGTTTTACAGGGGATTTCAATGAGCAGTTCTTC
NA	NA	TRBV14	TRBJ1-3	CASSPKRGTGNTIYF	TGTGCCAGCAGCCCCAAACGGGGGACTGGAAACACCATATATTTT
NA	NA	TRBV30	TRBJ1-4	CAWRGLGEGDEKLFF	TGTGCCTGGAGGGGCCTCGGAGAGGGGGATGAAAAACTGTTTTTT
NA	NA	TRBV28	TRBJ2-5	CASSLKWQGLGQETQYF	TGTGCCAGCAGTTTGAAGTGGCAGGGGTTGGGCCAAGAGACCCAGTACTTC
NA	TRBD2	TRBV7-2	TRBJ2-7	CASSLEAGEGHNEQYF	TGTGCCAGCAGCTTAGAGGCTGGGGAGGGCCACAACGAGCAGTACTTC
once	NA	TRBV7-9	TRBJ2-1	CASTASSSGYYNEQFF	TGTGCCAGCACCGCATCGTCAAGCGGGTACTACAATGAGCAGTTCTTC
NA	NA	TRBV5-1	TRBJ2-1	CASSLGNNEQFF	TGCGCCAGCAGCTTGGGAAACAATGAGCAGTTCTTC
few	NA	TRBV30	TRBJ1-1	CAWSGSTEAFF	TGTGCCTGGAGCGGGAGTACTGAAGCTTTCTTT
NA	NA	TRBV19	TRBJ1-1	CASRVTENTEAFF	TGTGCCAGTAGAGTCACAGAGAACACTGAAGCTTTCTTT
NA	NA	TRBV28	TRBJ1-4	CASSTLTFFPGTGNEKLFF	TGTGCCAGCAGTACGCTTACTTTCTTTCCCGGGACCGGCAATGAAAAACTGTTTTTT
NA	TRBD1	TRBV6-6	TRBJ2-7	CASSYPTGTSYEQYF	TGTGCCAGCAGTTACCCGACAGGGACCTCCTACGAGCAGTACTTC
NA	NA	TRBV18	TRBJ1-1	CASSPGAVNTEAFF	TGTGCCAGCTCACCGGGGGCGGTGAACACTGAAGCTTTCTTT
NA	NA	TRBV6-1	TRBJ1-3	CASSGTVSSGNTIYF	TGTGCCAGCAGTGGGACAGTCAGCTCTGGAAACACCATATATTTT
NA	NA	TRBV7-2	TRBJ1-2	CASSSPLQQPRYGYTF	TGTGCCAGCAGCTCGCCCCTTCAACAGCCCCGCTATGGCTACACCTTC
NA	TRBD2	TRBV7-3	TRBJ2-3	CASSLTASGRADTQYF	TGTGCCAGCAGCTTAACGGCTAGCGGGAGGGCAGATACGCAGTATTTT
NA	TRBD1	TRBV6-6	TRBJ2-3	CASSPRTGYTDTQYF	TGTGCCAGCAGTCCGCGGACAGGCTACACAGATACGCAGTATTTT
NA	NA	TRBV27	TRBJ2-3	CASSSPHKLGTDTRYF	TGTGCCAGCAGTTCTCCCCACAAGCTCGGCACAGATACGCGGTATTTT
NA	NA	TRBV27	TRBJ2-7	CASSSIGTSLREQYF	TGTGCCAGCAGTTCTATAGGGACTTCCTTGAGGGAGCAGTACTTC
NA	NA	TRBV7-8	TRBJ2-1	CASSLGSASDYNEQFF	TGTGCCAGCAGCTTAGGGTCGGCTAGCGACTACAATGAGCAGTTCTTC
NA	NA	TRBV28	TRBJ1-2	CASSLRDNMDGYTF	TGTGCCAGCAGTTTGAGGGACAATATGGATGGCTACACCTTC
NA	NA	TRBV28	TRBJ2-3	CASSNVSPAQYF	TGTGCCAGCAGTAATGTTAGTCCGGCGCAGTATTTT
NA	NA	TRBV5-4	TRBJ1-2	CASSSGTADVNYGYTF	TGTGCCAGCAGCTCGGGGACGGCAGACGTTAACTATGGCTACACCTTC
NA	TRBD1	TRBV7-6	TRBJ2-2	CASSLGSYRGLGGELFF	TGTGCCAGCAGCTTAGGATCTTACAGGGGGCTAGGCGGGGAGCTGTTTTTT
NA	NA	TRBV15	TRBJ2-2	CATSRDGMVEGETGELFF	TGTGCCACCAGCAGAGATGGTATGGTAGAGGGGGAGACCGGGGAGCTGTTTTTT
once	NA	TRBV7-7	TRBJ2-5	CASSLAPLAGETQYF	TGTGCCAGCAGCTTAGCGCCTTTGGCCGGAGAGACCCAGTACTTC
once	NA	TRBV19	TRBJ2-2	CASSMIGELFF	TGTGCCAGTAGTATGATCGGGGAGCTGTTTTTT
NA	NA	TRBV9	TRBJ2-5	CASSVGRVLQETQYF	TGTGCCAGCAGCGTAGGACGAGTACTCCAAGAGACCCAGTACTTC
once	TRBD2	TRBV7-9	TRBJ2-7	CASSFPTSGSHEQYF	TGTGCCAGCAGCTTCCCGACTAGCGGGAGTCACGAGCAGTACTTC
once	NA	TRBV7-9	TRBJ1-4	CASSATESFLFF	TGTGCCAGCAGCGCGACTGAAAGTTTCCTGTTTTTT
once	NA	TRBV19	TRBJ1-5	CASVETGLRPPQHF	TGTGCCAGTGTTGAAACAGGGTTAAGGCCGCCCCAGCATTTT
NA	TRBD2	TRBV29-1	TRBJ2-1	CSVQGLAGGTYNEQFF	TGCAGCGTTCAGGGACTAGCGGGAGGCACCTACAATGAGCAGTTCTTC
NA	NA	TRBV27	TRBJ2-1	CASSSLTYNEQFF	TGTGCCAGCAGTTCCCTTACCTACAATGAGCAGTTCTTC
NA	TRBD1	TRBV27	TRBJ2-3	CASSFTGADTQYF	TGTGCCAGCAGTTTTACAGGGGCAGATACGCAGTATTTT